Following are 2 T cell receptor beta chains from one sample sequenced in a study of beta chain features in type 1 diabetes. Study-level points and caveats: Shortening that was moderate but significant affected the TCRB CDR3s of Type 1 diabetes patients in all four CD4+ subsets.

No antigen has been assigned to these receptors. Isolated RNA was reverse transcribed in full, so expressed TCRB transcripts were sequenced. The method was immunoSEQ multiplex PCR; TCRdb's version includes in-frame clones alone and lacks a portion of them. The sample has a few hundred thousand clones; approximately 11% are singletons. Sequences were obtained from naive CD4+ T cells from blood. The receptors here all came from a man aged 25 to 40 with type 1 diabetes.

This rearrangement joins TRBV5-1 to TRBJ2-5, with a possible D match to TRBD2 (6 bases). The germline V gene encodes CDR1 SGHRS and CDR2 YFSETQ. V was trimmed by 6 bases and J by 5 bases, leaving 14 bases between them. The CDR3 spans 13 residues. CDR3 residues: CASTMRGQETQYF. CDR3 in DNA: TGCGCCAGCACAATGCGGGGCCAGGAGACCCAGTACTTC.

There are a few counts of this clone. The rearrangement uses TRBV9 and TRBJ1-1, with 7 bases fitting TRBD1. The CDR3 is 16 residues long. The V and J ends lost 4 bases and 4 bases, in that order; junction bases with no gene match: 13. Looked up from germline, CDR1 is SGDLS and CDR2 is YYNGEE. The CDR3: CASSPHPTGAATEAFF. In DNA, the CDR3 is TGTGCCAGCAGCCCCCACCCCACAGGGGCGGCCACTGAAGCTTTCTTT.